These T cell receptor beta chains were read from a single sample in a study of blood T cells in healthy people across ages. A single record per CDR3 protein comes from TCRdb applying MiXCR to the 5' RACE reads. The sample consists of hundreds of thousands of distinct CDR3 sequences, approximately 50% of them appearing once. Sequenced input: blood. The receptor set was obtained from a woman aged 55-70 years in good health. The conserved cysteine and the conserved F or W are not part of the CDR3 here.

j_call: TRBJ1-4; v_call: TRBV7-8; cdr3_aa: ASRKGPLGNEKLF
j_call: TRBJ2-7; v_call: TRBV7-2; cdr3_aa: ASSPRQGGEQY
j_call: TRBJ1-2; v_call: TRBV3-1; cdr3_aa: ASSHGRGANYGYT
j_call: TRBJ2-1; v_call: TRBV7-2; cdr3_aa: ASSWRATSGYNEQF
j_call: TRBJ2-5; v_call: TRBV27; cdr3_aa: ASSSVDRGRKETQY
j_call: TRBJ2-3; v_call: TRBV5-1; cdr3_aa: ASSLTSVANTQY
j_call: TRBJ1-2; v_call: TRBV6-2/TRBV6-3; cdr3_aa: ASSPFGQALYGYT
j_call: TRBJ1-1; v_call: TRBV6-1; cdr3_aa: ASSEAGHPNEAF
j_call: TRBJ2-1; v_call: TRBV25-1; cdr3_aa: ASSARFDREYNEQF
j_call: TRBJ2-7; v_call: TRBV4-3; cdr3_aa: ASSQEELGSYEQY
j_call: NA; v_call: TRBV29-1; cdr3_aa: SVESGQGYNEQY
j_call: TRBJ2-7; v_call: TRBV4-3; cdr3_aa: ASSQDQPSGSGGSSYEQY
j_call: NA; v_call: TRBV6-1; cdr3_aa: ASSEQRGGSYEQY
j_call: TRBJ2-1; v_call: TRBV10-3; cdr3_aa: AISETSGEYNEQF
j_call: TRBJ2-5; v_call: TRBV20-1; cdr3_aa: SAIGTSGSQETQY
j_call: TRBJ1-2; v_call: TRBV9; cdr3_aa: ASSVRSGGYT
j_call: TRBJ1-1; v_call: TRBV15; cdr3_aa: ATSRDLGTANTEAF
j_call: TRBJ1-6; v_call: TRBV2; cdr3_aa: ASSIPSDNSPLH
j_call: TRBJ2-5; v_call: TRBV5-1; cdr3_aa: ASSLERPQETQY
j_call: TRBJ1-6; v_call: TRBV10-3; cdr3_aa: AIKTAYNSPLH
j_call: TRBJ2-4; v_call: TRBV6-5; cdr3_aa: ASRPSGLAKNIQY
j_call: TRBJ2-4; v_call: TRBV29-1; cdr3_aa: SVDGGRAKNIQY
j_call: TRBJ1-5; v_call: TRBV28; cdr3_aa: ASSPLADSNQPQH
j_call: TRBJ1-1; v_call: TRBV29-1; cdr3_aa: SVRQAGGTEAF
j_call: TRBJ2-6; v_call: TRBV4-3; cdr3_aa: ASSPIARPSGANVLT
j_call: TRBJ1-2; v_call: TRBV20-1; cdr3_aa: SAFRGYDGYT
j_call: TRBJ2-5; v_call: TRBV4-2; cdr3_aa: ASSPRTGTGGEETQY